These 3 T cell receptor beta chains were all obtained from the same sample, sequenced in a study of technical replicates of blood from a few donors. Libraries were prepared by immunoSEQ multiplex PCR; TCRdb keeps only in-frame clonotypes and omits some of them. The data hold 15,000 or so clones, with over 75% observed a single time. The sequenced sample was PBMCs. Receptor source: a human donor in good health.

This chain uses TRBV5-5 with TRBJ1-5; D might be TRBD1 (6 bases). Germline assignment: CDR1 SGHKS and CDR2 YYEKEE (reference sequence). The CDR3 consists of 14 residues. V was clipped by 0 bases and J by 3 bases, with 7 bases between them. CDR3 in DNA: TGTGCCAGCAGCTTGGGACAGGCCAATCAGCCCCAGCATTTT. Its translation: CASSLGQANQPQHF.

The V and J genes are TRBV19 and TRBJ2-3, with 8 bases aligning to TRBD2. Per the germline V gene, CDR1 is LNHDA and CDR2 is SQIVND (reference sequence). The CDR3 consists of 16 residues. The CDR3 sequence is CATALGLAASTDTQYF. Here the CDR3 DNA reads TGTGCGACAGCATTAGGACTAGCAGCTAGCACAGATACGCAGTATTTT.

The chain links TRBV7-9 to TRBJ2-3; a weak D match, TRBD2 (5 bases). The CDR3 is 14 residues long. Germline-derived CDR1 and CDR2 are SEHNR and FQNEAQ (reference sequence). V was cut by 4 bases and J by 3 bases, with 11 bases left in between. This CDR3 is CASSSGIGTDTQYF. CDR3 DNA: TGTGCCAGCAGCTCCGGGATAGGGACAGATACGCAGTATTTT.